The 15 T cell receptor beta chains given below trace back to one sample, sequenced in a study of blood T cell repertoires in COVID-19. Sequenced by immunoSEQ multiplex PCR; TCRdb stores in-frame clones only, minus some. Among 160,000 or so clones listed, around 80% were seen once. The sample taken for sequencing was PBMCs or T cells enriched from blood (not recorded which). All receptors derive from an older woman who had recovered from COVID-19.

The V and J genes are TRBV7-9 and TRBJ1-5; D perhaps matches TRBD1 (6 bases). V was pared by 5 bases and J by 3 bases, with 14 bases between. CDR1 SEHNR and CDR2 FQNEAQ come from the germline V gene (reference sequence). The CDR3 sequence is 15 residues long. CDR3 loop: CASSPDRPLNQPQHF. DNA of the CDR3: TGTGCCAGCAGCCCTGACAGGCCCCTCAATCAGCCCCAGCATTTT.

The genes are TRBV25-1 and TRBJ2-5; D is perhaps TRBD2 (7 bases). This CDR3 region has 13 residues. The V and J ends lost 6 bases and 1 base respectively, with 9 bases between them. Germline CDR1 and CDR2: MGHDK and SYGVNS. The CDR3 spells CASRGGPQETQYF. The CDR3 DNA follows: TGTGCCAGCAGGGGGGGGCCCCAAGAGACCCAGTACTTC.

The chain combines TRBV19 with TRBJ1-2; TRBD1 agrees at 7 bases. The V and J ends lost 3 bases and 2 bases, in that order; junction bases with no gene match: 9. This CDR3 comprises 16 residues. Germline V lookup: CDR1 LNHDA, CDR2 SQIVND (reference sequence). The CDR3 loop reads CASSILGQVSNYGYTF. The CDR3 DNA reads TGTGCCAGTAGTATTTTAGGACAGGTTTCGAACTATGGCTACACCTTC. Full variable domain (outside the CDR3, taken from reference TRBV19 and TRBJ1-2): DGGITQSPKYLFRKEGQNVTLSCEQNLNHDAMYWYRQDPGQGLRLIYYSQIVNDFQKGDIAEGYSVSREKKESFPLTVTSAQKNPTAFYLCASSILGQVSNYGYTFGSGTRLTVV.

The chain employs TRBV2 and TRBJ2-1, with 10 bases lining up with TRBD1. V lost 4 bases and J lost 0; bases outside the gene matches: 3. The CDR3 sequence is 16 residues long. Germline CDR1 reads SNHLY; CDR2 reads FYNNEI. The CDR3 DNA sequence: TGTGCCAGCAGTGGACGGACAGGGGGCTCCTACAATGAGCAGTTCTTC. This translates into CASSGRTGGSYNEQFF.

The V and J genes are TRBV18 and TRBJ2-7, with 9 nucleotides matching TRBD1. The length of the CDR3 is 14 residues. Germline values: CDR1 KGHSH, CDR2 LQKENI. The trim removed 6 bases at V and 2 bases at J, leaving 5 bases unmatched. The CDR3 protein is CASSHRTGAYEQYF. CDR3 nucleotides: TGTGCCAGCTCTCACAGGACAGGGGCCTACGAGCAGTACTTC.

This clone occurred a few times. The chain combines TRBV5-4 with TRBJ1-6; D possibly corresponds to TRBD1 (6 bases). Germline assignment: CDR1 SGHNT and CDR2 YYREEE (reference sequence). The CDR3 has 14 residues. Trimming took off 1 base at V and 4 bases at J, with 6 bases between the two ends. The CDR3 spells CASSLTGYNSPLHF. The CDR3 nucleotides read TGTGCCAGCAGCTTGACAGGGTATAATTCACCCCTCCACTTT.

The gene calls are TRBV13 and TRBJ2-5; 11 bases fit TRBD2. CDR3 length: 18 residues. Germline CDR1 and CDR2: PRHDT and FYEKMQ (reference sequence). The junction had 13 bases not matched to a gene; V was cut back by 5 bases and J by 2 bases. CDR3 nucleotide sequence: TGTGCCAGCAGCCGGGGGCCCAAACTAGCGGGGGAGCAAGAGACCCAGTACTTC. Translation: CASSRGPKLAGEQETQYF.

The CDR3 loop is CASSTSTQTGGKLHF. The DNA of the CDR3 is TGTGCCAGTAGTACCTCAACGCAAACAGGGGGCAAGTTGCATTTT. The chain uses TRBV19 and TRBJ1-5; 9 nucleotides agree with TRBD1. The CDR3 runs 15 residues. Looked up from germline, CDR1 is LNHDA and CDR2 is SQIVND (reference sequence). V trimming: 4 bases; J trimming: 15 bases; junction bases outside the gene matches: 16.

The genes are TRBV18 and TRBJ2-2, with 12 bases identical to TRBD2. The CDR3 is made up of 19 amino acids. Germline CDR1 is KGHSH and CDR2 is LQKENI. V gave up 5 bases and J gave up 4 bases; unmatched junction bases: 14. Here the CDR3 DNA reads TGTGCCAGCTCATCCCTTATGACTAGCGGGGGCCCCAGCACCGGGGAGCTGTTTTTT. Protein product: CASSSLMTSGGPSTGELFF. The whole variable domain, remainder taken from reference TRBV18 and TRBJ2-2, is NAGVMQNPRHLVRRRGQEARLRCSPMKGHSHVYWYRQLPEEGLKFMVYLQKENIIDESGMPKERFSAEFPKEGPSILRIQQVVRGDSAAYFCASSSLMTSGGPSTGELFFGEGSRLTVL.

The V and J genes are TRBV7-9 and TRBJ2-7; TRBD2 matches 9 bases. V gave up 3 bases and J gave up 2 bases; unmatched junction bases: 8. CDR1 and CDR2 from the germline V gene are SEHNR and FQNEAQ (reference sequence). This CDR3 contains 16 residues. In DNA, the CDR3 is TGTGCCAGCAGCTTCTCGGTGCTAGCGGGGACCTACGAGCAGTACTTC. This codes for CASSFSVLAGTYEQYF.

This clone was seen once. The gene calls are TRBV19 and TRBJ2-3, with 11 bases fitting TRBD2. The CDR3 is 15 residues long. Germline trimming cut 3 bases from V and 2 bases from J; bases unmatched to any gene: 1. CDR1 is LNHDA, CDR2 SQIVND, per germline (reference sequence). CDR3 in amino acids: CASSMGLADTDTQYF. The DNA for the CDR3 is TGTGCCAGTAGTATGGGACTAGCGGACACAGATACGCAGTATTTT.

Details on this clone: This same CDR3 is encoded by further DNA sequences in the sample. The V and J genes are TRBV12-3 or TRBV12-4 and TRBJ1-3, with no clear D. Trimming stripped 6 bases from V and 0 bases from J, with 3 bases between. This CDR3 region has 12 residues. CDR3 in DNA: TGTGCCAGCAGCCGCTCTGGAAACACCATATATTTT. It codes for CASSRSGNTIYF.

The V gene is TRBV18, the J gene TRBJ1-6; D is unresolved. Trimming removed 6 bases at V and 1 base at J, with 7 bases between. CDR1 and CDR2 from the germline V gene are KGHSH and LQKENI. The CDR3 length is 14 residues. CDR3 in DNA: TGTGCCAGCTCTTCACGGTCCTATAATTCACCCCTCCACTTT. Its translation: CASSSRSYNSPLHF.

V and J are TRBV2 and TRBJ1-1, with D possibly matching TRBD1 (5 bases). V lost 11 bases and J 2 bases, leaving 15 bases between the germline ends. The CDR3 loop spans 13 amino acids. CDR1 is SNHLY, CDR2 FYNNEI, per germline. The chain's CDR3 is CAGQSGGNTEAFF. CDR3 sequence (DNA): TGTGCCGGCCAATCCGGGGGTAACACTGAAGCTTTCTTT.

This chain links TRBV4-1 with TRBJ2-1; 8 bases line up with TRBD1. Germline assignment: CDR1 MGHRA and CDR2 YSYEKL. This CDR3 spans 15 amino acids. V was pared by 4 bases and J by 8 bases, with 10 bases of the junction left unmatched. The DNA for the CDR3 is TGCGCCAGCAGCCTTATACAGGGGGTGGTCTATGAGCAGTTCTTC. Its protein is CASSLIQGVVYEQFF.